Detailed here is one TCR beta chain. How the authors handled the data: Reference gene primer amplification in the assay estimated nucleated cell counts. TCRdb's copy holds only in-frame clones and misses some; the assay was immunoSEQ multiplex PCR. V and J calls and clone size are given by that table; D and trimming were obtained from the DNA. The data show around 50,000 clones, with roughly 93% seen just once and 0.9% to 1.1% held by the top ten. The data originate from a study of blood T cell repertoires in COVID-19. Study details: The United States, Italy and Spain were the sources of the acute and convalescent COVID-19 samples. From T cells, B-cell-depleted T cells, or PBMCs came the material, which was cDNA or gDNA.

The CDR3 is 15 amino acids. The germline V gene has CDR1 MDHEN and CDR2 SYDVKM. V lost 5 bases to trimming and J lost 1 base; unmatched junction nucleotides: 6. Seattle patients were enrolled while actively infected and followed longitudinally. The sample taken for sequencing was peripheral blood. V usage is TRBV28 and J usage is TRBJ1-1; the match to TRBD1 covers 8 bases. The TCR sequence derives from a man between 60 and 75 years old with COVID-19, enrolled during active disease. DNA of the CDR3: TGTGCCAGCAGTCCCTGGACAGGGCGGAACACTGAAGCTTTCTTT. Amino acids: CASSPWTGRNTEAFF.